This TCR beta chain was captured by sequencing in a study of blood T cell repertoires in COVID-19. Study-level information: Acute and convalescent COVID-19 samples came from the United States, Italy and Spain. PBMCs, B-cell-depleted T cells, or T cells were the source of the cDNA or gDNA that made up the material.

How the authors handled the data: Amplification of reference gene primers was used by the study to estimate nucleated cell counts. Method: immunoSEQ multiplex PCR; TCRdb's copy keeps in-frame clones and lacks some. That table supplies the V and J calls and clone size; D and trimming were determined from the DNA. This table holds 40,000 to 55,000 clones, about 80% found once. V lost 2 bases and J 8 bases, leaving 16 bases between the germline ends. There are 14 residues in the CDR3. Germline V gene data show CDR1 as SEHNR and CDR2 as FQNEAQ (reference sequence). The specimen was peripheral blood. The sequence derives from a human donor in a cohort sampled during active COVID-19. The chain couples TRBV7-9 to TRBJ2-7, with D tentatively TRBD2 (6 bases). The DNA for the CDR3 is TGTGCCAGCAGCTTAACTGCGCTAGCGTCTCAGCAGTACTTC. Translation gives CASSLTALASQQYF.